This T cell receptor beta chain derives from a study of beta chain features in type 1 diabetes. Via CD45RO/CCR7/CD25/CD127/CD95/CD27, cells of the CD4+ naive, central memory, regulatory and stem cell-like memory subsets were sorted. Each of the sorted populations had a purity greater than 95%. Trimming removed 2 bases at V and 1 base at J, with 9 bases between. Germline V CDR1 and CDR2: MNHEY, SVGAGI. The CDR3 contains 14 residues. As every portion of the isolated RNA was reverse transcribed, the sequencing read expressed TCRB transcripts. Here immunoSEQ multiplex PCR was the method, and the copy in TCRdb shows in-frame clones only, minus some. The top ten hold less than 0.65% of the sample, which has a few hundred thousand clones, around 10% seen once. To note about this clone: Antigen unknown. Different DNA sequences within this sample yield the same CDR3.

Findings of the study overall: For type 1 diabetes patients, VDJ junctions showed fewer insertions and more deletions. Type 1 diabetes patients had TCRB CDR3s that were shorter (moderately but significantly so) in all four CD4+ subsets.

The material sequenced was central memory CD4+ T cells from blood. The sequence was collected from a young man with type 1 diabetes. The J gene is TRBJ2-7, the V gene TRBV6-5; the D gene could be TRBD1 or TRBD2 (5 bases each). Here the CDR3 DNA reads TGTGCCAGCAGTTACGGGACGGATTCCTACGAGCAGTACTTC. Translating gives CASSYGTDSYEQYF.